Below, one T cell receptor beta chain is given with its context. The data were taken from a study of T cell responses to AZD1222 COVID-19 vaccine. This CDR3 has 15 residues. Trimming removed 2 bases at V and 5 bases at J, with 15 bases between. In germline, CDR1 is LNHDA, CDR2 SQIVND (reference sequence). This table comes from immunoSEQ multiplex PCR, and its TCRdb copy is limited to in-frame clones, with some not included. The table lists more than 150,000 clones, around 93% of them singletons, with 4% to 5.5% in the top ten. This receptor was obtained from an adult in good health. The chain is built from TRBV19 and TRBJ1-1; unclear D gene. Sequencing used peripheral blood, obtained on day 0 of AZD1222 vaccination. The CDR3 loop reads CASSISHTMGTEAFF. CDR3 coding DNA: TGTGCCAGTAGTATAAGCCACACAATGGGGACTGAAGCTTTCTTT.